This T cell receptor beta chain emerged from a study of cytomegalovirus exposure and HLA in healthy donors. PCR involved 60 Vbeta and 13 Jbeta primers. Measured with immunoSEQ multiplex PCR; TCRdb has only the in-frame clones, and not every one. The sample lists about 130,000 clones, about 80% occurring once. Germline V gives CDR1 SEHNR, CDR2 FQNEAQ (reference sequence). Trimming removed 1 base from V and 0 bases from J, with 6 bases in between. This CDR3 comprises 14 residues. Sample: PBMCs. The origin of this receptor is a girl aged 2 to 10 in good health and CMV-seronegative. This sequence joins TRBV7-9 and TRBJ1-1; no clear D gene. CDR3 loop: CASSLGHLNTEAFF. DNA of the CDR3: TGTGCCAGCAGCTTAGGGCACCTGAACACTGAAGCTTTCTTT.